This T cell receptor (beta chain) stems from a study of CD8 T cell repertoires and HIV-1 epitope variants (dated by TCRdb to 2018 to 2021). As for the study more broadly: Twenty-five peptides representing autologous and known Gag and Nef epitope variants were each used to stimulate T cells in separate culture wells. The epitopes tested covered three Gag epitope families plus Nef HW9 and YT9. An aliquot of 1M T cells was saved as an uncultured baseline condition, separate from the approximately 75 T cell cultures. Using the EasySep Human T Cell Enrichment Kit, T cells were enriched and then co-cultured with an equal number of autologous T cell-negative cells acting as antigen-presenting cells. Running each culture condition in triplicate, except for one peptide done in duplicate, gave a total of approximately 83 T cell cultures. The cultures were grown for about nine days in IMDM with gentamicin, and half of the media was changed on days 3 and 7 with IL-2, IL-7 and IL-15 added. A CMV, EBV and flu peptide pool, the Ebola AY9 epitope as negative control, and a no-peptide well were included as control conditions.

Details on this clone: This receptor's antigen is unknown. No base quality information exists; no much larger clone differs at one position.

The immunoSEQ platform was used to sequence TCR beta CDR3 regions at survey depth. The QIAamp DNA micro kit was used to extract genomic DNA from every cultured and uncultured CD8+ T cell population. The paper's processing steps were these. Any sample with under 5,000 productive reads was excluded, and this exclusion removed about 7% of the roughly 80 cultures stimulated with HIV peptides. A MANAFEST web app trimmed sequences to CDR3 and removed nonproductive sequences, CDR3s under 5 amino acids, and those not starting C or ending F/W. For a clonotype to count as antigen-specific, the clonotype had to expand relative to the no-peptide control in at least 2 of 3 replicates at FDR 0.01, and only within one epitope family. A frequency at least fivefold higher than in wells stimulated with peptides from other epitope families was additionally required for specific clonotypes. This is the immuneACCESS table as TCRdb keeps it, with only in-frame sequences that have V and J called. A part of the clones is gone; compared with another copy, unresolved V genes explain less than half, and the rest is unexplained. V and J calls and clone size are those listed in that table; D and trimming were worked out from the DNA. This sample holds 5,000 or so clones; about 62% were observed only once. Of the sample, around two fifths is held by the ten largest clones.

Findings and caveats that apply to the study as a whole: Of the nine antigen-specific TCR beta clonotypes identified, five or six appeared cross-reactive for autologous or known escape epitope variants. The assay could identify only TCR beta chains and pointed to proliferation in response to antigen, not to T cell function or cytokine profile. Five clonotypes recognized the Nef KF9 family and one the HW9 family, with no responses to the TAALDMSHF plasma variant.

Counted from cysteine to phenylalanine, this CDR3 has 17 amino acids. Of the read, only the CDR3 DNA is kept; its 51 bases are in frame from base 1. CDR1 and CDR2 (MGHRA, YSYEKL) derive from the germline V gene. V loses 0 bases of germline sequence and J loses 7 bases, and the interval between the two ends is 19 bases. The EasySep Human CD8+ T Cell Enrichment Kit was used on day 10 to isolate CD8+ T cells from every culture. Material for sequencing was cultured CD8+ T cells derived from PBMCs. This chain joins TRBV4-1 to TRBJ2-1; possibly the D gene is TRBD2, per 6 matching bases. This receptor was obtained from a male donor with HIV. For the CDR3, the sequence is CASSQDFGGLAGNEQFF. The nucleotides read TGCGCCAGCAGCCAAGATTTCGGGGGACTCGCGGGGAATGAGCAGTTCTTC.